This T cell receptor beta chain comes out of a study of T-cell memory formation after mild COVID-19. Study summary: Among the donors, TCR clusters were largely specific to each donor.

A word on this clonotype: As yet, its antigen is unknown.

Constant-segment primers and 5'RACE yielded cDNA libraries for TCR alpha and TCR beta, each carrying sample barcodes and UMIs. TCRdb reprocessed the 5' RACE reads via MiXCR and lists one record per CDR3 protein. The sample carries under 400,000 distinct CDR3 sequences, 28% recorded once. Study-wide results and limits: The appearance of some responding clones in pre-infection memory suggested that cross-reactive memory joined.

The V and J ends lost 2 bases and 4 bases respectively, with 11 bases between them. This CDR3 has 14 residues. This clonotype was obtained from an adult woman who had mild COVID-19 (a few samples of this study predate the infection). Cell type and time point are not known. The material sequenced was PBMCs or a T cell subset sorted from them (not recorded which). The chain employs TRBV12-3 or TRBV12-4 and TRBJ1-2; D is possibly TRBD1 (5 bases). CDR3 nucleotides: TGTGCCAGCAGTTTACGGGGGGTAGGCTATGGCTACACCTTC. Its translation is CASSLRGVGYGYTF.